The clone carrying this TCR beta chain was detected only a few times. The treatment is: around 19 received Ad26.COV2.S at low or high dose, single or two shots; several received placebo; per-sample allocation not given. Specimens were obtained on day 63 following the first vaccine or placebo injection. The source of the sample is a study of Ad26.COV2.S vaccination and SARS-CoV-2 variants. Libraries were prepared by immunoSEQ multiplex PCR; TCRdb keeps only in-frame clonotypes and omits some of them. The table has 300,000 to 400,000 clones, 86% seen once. Between the trimmed V and J ends, which lost 7 bases and 5 bases, there was a span of 15 bases. The CDR3 totals 14 residues.

Source: peripheral blood, taken in a trial of Ad26.COV2.S vaccine versus placebo. The chain joins TRBV23-1 to TRBJ1-5, with D possibly being TRBD1 (6 bases). TRBV23-1 is reported as an ORF; its role is uncertain. The sequence came from a person between 18 and 60 years old who received the Ad26.COV2.S COVID-19 vaccine or a placebo. The CDR3 bases are TGCGCCAGCACTTATGACAGGACGTATCAGCCCCAGCATTTT. This sequence encodes CASTYDRTYQPQHF.